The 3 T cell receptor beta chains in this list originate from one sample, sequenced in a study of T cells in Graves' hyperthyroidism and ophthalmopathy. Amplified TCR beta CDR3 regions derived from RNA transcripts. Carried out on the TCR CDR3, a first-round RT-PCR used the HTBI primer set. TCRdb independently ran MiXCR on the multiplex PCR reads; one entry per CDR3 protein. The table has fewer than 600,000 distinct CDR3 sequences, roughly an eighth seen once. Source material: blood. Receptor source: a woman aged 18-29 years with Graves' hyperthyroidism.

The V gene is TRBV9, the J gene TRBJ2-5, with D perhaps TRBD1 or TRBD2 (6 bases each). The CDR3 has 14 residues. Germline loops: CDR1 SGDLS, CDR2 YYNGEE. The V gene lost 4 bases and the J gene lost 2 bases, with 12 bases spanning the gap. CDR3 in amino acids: CASSKGGSQETQYF. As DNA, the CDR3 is TGTGCCAGCAGCAAGGGGGGTAGTCAAGAGACCCAGTACTTC.

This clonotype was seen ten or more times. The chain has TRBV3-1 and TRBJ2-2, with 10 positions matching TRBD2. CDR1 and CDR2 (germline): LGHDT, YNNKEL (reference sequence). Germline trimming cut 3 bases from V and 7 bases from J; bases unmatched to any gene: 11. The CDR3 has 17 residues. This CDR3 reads CASSQGLLAGPVGELFF. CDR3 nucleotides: TGTGCCAGCAGCCAGGGGTTACTAGCGGGACCGGTCGGGGAGCTGTTTTTT.

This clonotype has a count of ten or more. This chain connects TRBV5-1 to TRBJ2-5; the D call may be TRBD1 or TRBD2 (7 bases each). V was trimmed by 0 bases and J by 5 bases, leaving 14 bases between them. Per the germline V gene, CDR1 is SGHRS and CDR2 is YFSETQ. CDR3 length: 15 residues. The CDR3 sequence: CASSLEGGGTETQYF. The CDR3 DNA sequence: TGCGCCAGCAGCTTGGAGGGAGGGGGCACGGAGACCCAGTACTTC.